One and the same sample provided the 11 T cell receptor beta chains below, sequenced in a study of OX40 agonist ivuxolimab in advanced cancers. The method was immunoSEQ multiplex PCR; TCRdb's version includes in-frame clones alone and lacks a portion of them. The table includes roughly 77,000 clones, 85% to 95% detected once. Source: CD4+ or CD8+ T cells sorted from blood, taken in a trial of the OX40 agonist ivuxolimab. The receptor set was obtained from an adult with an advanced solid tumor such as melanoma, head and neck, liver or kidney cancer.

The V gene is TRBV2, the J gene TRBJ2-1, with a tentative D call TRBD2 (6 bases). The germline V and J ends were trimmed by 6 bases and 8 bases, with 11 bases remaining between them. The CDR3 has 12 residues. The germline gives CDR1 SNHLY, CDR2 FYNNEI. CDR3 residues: CASRHGGDEQFF. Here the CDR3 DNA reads TGTGCCAGCAGGCACGGGGGAGATGAGCAGTTCTTC.

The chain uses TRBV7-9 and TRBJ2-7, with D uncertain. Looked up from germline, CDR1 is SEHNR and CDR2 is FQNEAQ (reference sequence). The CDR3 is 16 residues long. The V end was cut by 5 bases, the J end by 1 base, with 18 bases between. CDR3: CASSPLRLGSSYEQYF. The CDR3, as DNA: TGTGCCAGCAGCCCCCTCCGGCTGGGCAGTTCCTACGAGCAGTACTTC.

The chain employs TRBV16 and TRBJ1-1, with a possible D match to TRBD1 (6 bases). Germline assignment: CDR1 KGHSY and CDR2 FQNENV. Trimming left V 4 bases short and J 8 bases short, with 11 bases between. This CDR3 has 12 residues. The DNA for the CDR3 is TGTGCCAGCAGCCTTCTACAGGGAGAAGCTTTCTTT. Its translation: CASSLLQGEAFF.

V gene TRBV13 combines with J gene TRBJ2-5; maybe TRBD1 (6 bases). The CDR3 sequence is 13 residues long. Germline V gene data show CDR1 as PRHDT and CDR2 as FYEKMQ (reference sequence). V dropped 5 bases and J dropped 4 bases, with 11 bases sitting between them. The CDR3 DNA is TGTGCCAGCAGCAACAGGGTGCGAGAGACCCAGTACTTC. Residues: CASSNRVRETQYF.

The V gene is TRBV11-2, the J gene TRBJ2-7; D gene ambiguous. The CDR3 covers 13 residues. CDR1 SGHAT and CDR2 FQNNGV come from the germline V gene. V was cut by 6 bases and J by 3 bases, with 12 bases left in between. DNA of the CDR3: TGTGCCAGCAGTATAGGATCCTTCTACGAGCAGTACTTC. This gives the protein CASSIGSFYEQYF.

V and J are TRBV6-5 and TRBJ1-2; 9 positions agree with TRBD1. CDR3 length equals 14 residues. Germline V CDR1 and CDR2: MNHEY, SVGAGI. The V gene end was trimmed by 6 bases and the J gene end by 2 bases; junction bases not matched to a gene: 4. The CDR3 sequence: CASSPGQGNYGYTF. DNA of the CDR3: TGTGCCAGCAGCCCAGGACAGGGGAACTATGGCTACACCTTC.

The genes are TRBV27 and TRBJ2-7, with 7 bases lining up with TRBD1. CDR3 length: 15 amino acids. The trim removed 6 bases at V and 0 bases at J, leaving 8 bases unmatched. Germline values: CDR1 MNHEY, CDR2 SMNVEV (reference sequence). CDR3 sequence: CASSQGTVLSYEQYF. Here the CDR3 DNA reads TGTGCCAGCAGCCAAGGGACAGTACTCTCCTACGAGCAGTACTTC.

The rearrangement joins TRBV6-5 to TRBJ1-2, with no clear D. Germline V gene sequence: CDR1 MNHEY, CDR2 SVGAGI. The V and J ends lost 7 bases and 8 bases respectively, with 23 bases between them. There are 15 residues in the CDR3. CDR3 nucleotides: TGTGCCAGCACTCCCTCTCCGGGATCCCCGGGAGGCTACACCTTC. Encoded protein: CASTPSPGSPGGYTF.

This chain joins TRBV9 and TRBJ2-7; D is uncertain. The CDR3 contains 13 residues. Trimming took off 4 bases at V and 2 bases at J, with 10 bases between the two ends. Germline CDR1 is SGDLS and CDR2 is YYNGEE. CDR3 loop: CASSPRTAYEQYF. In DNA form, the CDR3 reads TGTGCCAGCAGCCCGAGGACGGCCTACGAGCAGTACTTC. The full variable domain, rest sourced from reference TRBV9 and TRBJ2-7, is DSGVTQTPKHLITATGQRVTLRCSPRSGDLSVYWYQQSLDQGLQFLIQYYNGEERAKGNILERFSAQQFPDLHSELNLSSLELGDSALYFCASSPRTAYEQYFGPGTRLTVT.

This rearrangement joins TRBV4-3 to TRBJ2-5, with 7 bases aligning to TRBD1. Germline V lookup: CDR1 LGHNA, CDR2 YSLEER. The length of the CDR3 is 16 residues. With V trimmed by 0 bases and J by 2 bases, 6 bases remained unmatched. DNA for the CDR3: TGCGCCAGCAGCCAAGACCGCCGGACAGGACAAGAGACCCAGTACTTC. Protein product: CASSQDRRTGQETQYF.

The CDR3 DNA follows: TGTGCCAGCAGCTTACCGGCCTACAACACTGAAGCTTTCTTT. It is translated as CASSLPAYNTEAFF. This chain joins TRBV7-9 and TRBJ1-1; D uncertain. This CDR3 is 14 amino acids long. Germline V gene data show CDR1 as SEHNR and CDR2 as FQNEAQ (reference sequence). V lost 2 bases and J 2 bases, leaving 9 bases between the germline ends. Based on the CDR3 plus reference TRBV7-9 and TRBJ1-1, the full variable domain is DTGVSQNPRHKITKRGQNVTFRCDPISEHNRLYWYRQTLGQGPEFLTYFQNEAQLEKSRLLSDRFSAERPKGSFSTLEIQRTEQGDSAMYLCASSLPAYNTEAFFGQGTRLTVV.